This passage covers 21 T cell receptor beta chains from one sample sequenced in a study of shared clonotypes between healthy human individuals. The protocol was immunoSEQ multiplex PCR, while the TCRdb copy is restricted to in-frame clones and leaves out a portion. The data show roughly 2.2 million clones, roughly 93% seen once. Sequences were obtained from naive CD4+ T cells from PBMCs. Subset: CD45RA+ positively selected. The receptors stem from a man aged 18 to 35 in good health. Some clones in this sample may be carry-over from other donors' samples.

A few counts support this clone. Compared with germline, one end of the junction differs, possibly owing to a read error. This rearrangement joins TRBV7-9 to TRBJ1-5, with D possibly TRBD1 on 5 matching bases. Germline V CDR1 and CDR2: SEHNR, FQNEAQ (reference sequence). The CDR3 spans 12 residues. The CDR3 spells CASRLGDQPQHF. Written as DNA, the CDR3 is TGTGCCAGCAGGTTAGGGGATCAGCCCCAGCATTTT.

This chain connects TRBV28 to TRBJ1-3, with D unresolved. V lost 0 bases and J lost 4, with 13 bases in between. From germline, CDR1 is MDHEN and CDR2 SYDVKM. This CDR3 contains 16 residues. CDR3 sequence: CASSLWGSASGNTIYF. The CDR3 DNA is TGTGCCAGCAGTTTATGGGGCAGCGCGTCGGGAAACACCATATATTTT.

This sequence joins TRBV23-1 and TRBJ1-2, with D hard to call. TRBV23-1 is identified as an open reading frame with a role that is uncertain. The CDR3 is 15 amino acids. The V and J ends lost 0 bases and 8 bases respectively, with 16 bases between them. The CDR3 nucleotides read TGCGCCAGCAGTCAATCACGGGATTTCGGTGCCGGCTACACCTTC. It is translated as CASSQSRDFGAGYTF.

This sequence joins TRBV7-3 and TRBJ2-7, with 10 nucleotides matching TRBD2. The CDR3 spans 16 residues. CDR1 and CDR2 from the germline V gene are SGHTA and FQGTGA. V dropped 1 base and J dropped 0; count of bases not matched to a gene: 3. Written as DNA, the CDR3 is TGTGCCAGCAGCTTAAACCCTAGCGGGAGCTCCTACGAGCAGTACTTC. Protein sequence: CASSLNPSGSSYEQYF. Full variable domain (outside the CDR3, taken from reference TRBV7-3 and TRBJ2-7): GAGVSQTPSNKVTEKGKYVELRCDPISGHTALYWYRQSLGQGPEFLIYFQGTGAADDSGLPNDRFFAVRPEGSVSTLKIQRTERGDSAVYLCASSLNPSGSSYEQYFGPGTRLTVT.

This chain links TRBV5-4 with TRBJ1-2; possibly TRBD1 for D (5 bases). This CDR3 spans 12 amino acids. CDR1 is SGHNT, CDR2 YYREEE, per germline (reference sequence). V lost 2 bases and J lost 8, with 10 bases in between. The CDR3 sequence is CASSLGGDGYTF. The DNA for the CDR3 is TGTGCCAGCAGCTTAGGCGGGGACGGCTACACCTTC.

This chain links TRBV6-5 with TRBJ2-1; possibly TRBD2 for D (5 bases). Germline CDR1 MNHEY, CDR2 SVGAGI. V shed 5 bases and J shed 5 bases, with 16 bases lying between them. The CDR3 spans 15 residues. The CDR3 coding sequence is TGTGCCAGCAGTCCACGGGGTCCCCAACACAATGAGCAGTTCTTC. This encodes CASSPRGPQHNEQFF.

Of note for this clone: A junction end diverges from the germline sequence, so it may reflect a read error. The chain carries TRBV2 and TRBJ2-1, with 11 nucleotides matching TRBD2. The CDR3 spans 17 residues. Germline CDR1 reads SNHLY; CDR2 reads FYNNEI. The CDR3 bases are TGTGCCAGCCGTGAGATAGCGGGAGGGCCGGGATACAATGAGCAGTTCTTC. Its translation is CASREIAGGPGYNEQFF.

The J gene is TRBJ2-5, the V gene TRBV4-2; TRBD2 aligns across 13 bases. V was pared by 4 bases and J by 4 bases, with 6 bases of the junction left unmatched. The CDR3 has 16 residues. Germline CDR1 and CDR2: LGHNA and YNFKEQ. The chain's CDR3 is CASSRGTSGIRETQYF. CDR3 bases: TGTGCCAGCAGCCGCGGGACTAGCGGGATTCGAGAGACCCAGTACTTC.

The CDR3 DNA reads TGTGCCAGCAGAGACAGGGCCCTTCCGAACGAGCAGTACTTC. Amino acids: CASRDRALPNEQYF. This chain links TRBV6-5 with TRBJ2-7, with 7 positions matching TRBD1. The CDR3 length is 14 residues. Germline V gives CDR1 MNHEY, CDR2 SVGAGI. J was trimmed by 5 bases and V by 6 bases; bases with no gene match: 10.

The chain couples TRBV28 to TRBJ2-3, with TRBD2 matching over 9 bases. Per germline, CDR1 MDHEN and CDR2 SYDVKM. This CDR3 has 15 amino acids. After removal of 6 bases from V and 4 bases from J, the junction contained 8 bases not matched to a gene. Here the CDR3 DNA reads TGTGCCAGCAGCCATAGCGGGAGCGGCTCAGATACGCAGTATTTT. Translated, it gives CASSHSGSGSDTQYF.

V gene TRBV7-8 combines with J gene TRBJ1-5, with D unclear. With 0 bases removed from V and 7 bases from J, the gap between germline ends came to 10 bases. CDR1 and CDR2 from the germline V gene are SGHVS and FQNEAQ. The CDR3 consists of 14 residues. CDR3 region: CASSLARGDQPQHF. The DNA of the CDR3 is TGTGCCAGCAGCTTAGCGCGGGGAGACCAGCCCCAGCATTTT.

This rearrangement joins TRBV18 to TRBJ1-3; D is unresolved. The CDR3 consists of 14 residues. Trimming cost V 2 bases and J 0 bases, with 5 bases left between them. Germline V gene data show CDR1 as KGHSH and CDR2 as LQKENI. The chain's CDR3 is CASSPEVSGNTIYF. The CDR3 nucleotides read TGTGCCAGCTCACCAGAAGTCTCTGGAAACACCATATATTTT.

The chain joins TRBV15 to TRBJ1-4; 10 bases match TRBD1. The germline V gene has CDR1 LNHNV and CDR2 YYDKDF (reference sequence). With V trimmed by 5 bases and J by 8 bases, 8 bases remained unmatched. The CDR3 contains 15 residues. CDR3 protein: CATSLRQGAREKLFF. CDR3 coding DNA: TGTGCCACCAGCTTAAGACAGGGGGCGCGAGAAAAACTGTTTTTT.

The chain has TRBV11-1 and TRBJ2-1, with a possible D match to TRBD2 (5 bases). Trimming took 3 bases from V and 6 from J, leaving 12 bases between them. This CDR3 has 14 residues. Per the germline V gene, CDR1 is SGHAT and CDR2 is FQDESV (reference sequence). The CDR3 DNA reads as TGTGCCAGCAGCTTCGCTAGCAGTTTCAATGAGCAGTTCTTC. Its protein is CASSFASSFNEQFF.

Comments on this clone: This sample includes further DNA sequences coding for the same CDR3. The genes are TRBV7-9 and TRBJ2-6; tentative D call: TRBD1 (6 bases). CDR1 and CDR2 from the germline V gene are SEHNR and FQNEAQ (reference sequence). V was shortened by 1 base and J by 2 bases, with 9 bases between the two germline ends. This CDR3 has 16 residues. The CDR3 protein is CASSLVAGAGANVLTF. Written as DNA, the CDR3 is TGTGCCAGCAGCTTAGTGGCAGGGGCTGGGGCCAACGTCCTGACTTTC.

J is TRBJ2-3 and V is TRBV6-5, with 7 bases fitting TRBD2. Trimming cost V 7 bases and J 1 base; bases outside gene matches: 2. The V gene's germline CDR1 is MNHEY and CDR2 SVGAGI. This CDR3 contains 13 residues. In DNA, the CDR3 is TGTGCCAGCAAGCGGGACCGCACAGATACGCAGTATTTT. Protein: CASKRDRTDTQYF.

This chain links TRBV6-4 with TRBJ2-6; D is undetermined. The V gene's germline CDR1 is MRHNA and CDR2 SNTAGT. Trimming cost V 6 bases and J 0 bases, with 6 bases left between them. CDR3 length: 14 amino acids. In nucleotides, the CDR3 is TGTGCCAGCAGCTCCAGCTCTGGGGCCAACGTCCTGACTTTC. It codes for CASSSSSGANVLTF.

The chain couples TRBV14 to TRBJ1-3, with a tentative D call TRBD1 (5 bases). V was pared by 1 base and J by 3 bases, with 7 bases between. This CDR3 is 14 amino acids long. Germline CDR1 and CDR2: SGHDN and FVKESK. As DNA, the CDR3 is TGTGCCAGCAGCCAAGGGACACTTGGAAACACCATATATTTT. Amino acids: CASSQGTLGNTIYF.

The rearrangement joins TRBV19 to TRBJ1-4, with 10 positions matching TRBD1. This CDR3 is built from 13 residues. Germline assignment: CDR1 LNHDA and CDR2 SQIVND (reference sequence). Trimming took 7 bases from V and 6 from J; bases not matched to a gene: 2. CDR3 amino acids: CASMGQGYEKLFF. CDR3 in DNA: TGTGCCAGTATGGGACAGGGGTATGAAAAACTGTTTTTT.

Here the CDR3 DNA reads TGCGCCAGCAGTGCCCTACCACGGGACTATCCTAGCACAGATACGCAGTATTTT. This translates into CASSALPRDYPSTDTQYF. The chain links TRBV10-1 to TRBJ2-3, with TRBD2 identical over 7 bases. The CDR3 has 18 residues. V dropped 4 bases and J dropped 0; count of bases not matched to a gene: 13. The germline gives CDR1 WNHNN, CDR2 SYGVQD (reference sequence).

This clone was seen only once. The chain links TRBV29-1 to TRBJ2-1; 11 positions match TRBD2. V lost 8 bases, J lost 9 bases, and 9 bases stayed unmatched. Germline V gives CDR1 SQVTM, CDR2 ANQGSEA. The CDR3 is 13 amino acids. The CDR3 is CSYLAGGRSEQFF. In DNA, the CDR3 is TGCAGCTACTTAGCGGGAGGGAGGAGTGAGCAGTTCTTC.